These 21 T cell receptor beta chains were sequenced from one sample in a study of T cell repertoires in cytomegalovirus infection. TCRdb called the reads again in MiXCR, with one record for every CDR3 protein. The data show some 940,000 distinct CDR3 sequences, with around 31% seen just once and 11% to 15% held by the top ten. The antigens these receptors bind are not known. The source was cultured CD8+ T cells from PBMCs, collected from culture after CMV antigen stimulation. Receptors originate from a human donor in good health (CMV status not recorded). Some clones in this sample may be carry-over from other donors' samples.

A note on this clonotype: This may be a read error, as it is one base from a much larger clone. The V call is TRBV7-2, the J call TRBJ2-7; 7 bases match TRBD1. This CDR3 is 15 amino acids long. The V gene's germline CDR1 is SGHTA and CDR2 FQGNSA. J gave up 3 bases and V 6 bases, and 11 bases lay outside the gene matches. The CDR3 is CASRLFIGGNYEQYF. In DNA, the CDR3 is TGTGCCAGCAGACTCTTTATAGGGGGCAACTACGAGCAGTACTTC.

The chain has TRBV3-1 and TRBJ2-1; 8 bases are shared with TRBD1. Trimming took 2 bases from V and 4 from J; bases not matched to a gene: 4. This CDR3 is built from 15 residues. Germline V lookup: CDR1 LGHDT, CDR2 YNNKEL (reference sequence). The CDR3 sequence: CASSQTDRGYNEQFF. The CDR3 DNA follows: TGTGCCAGCAGCCAAACCGACAGGGGTTACAATGAGCAGTTCTTC.

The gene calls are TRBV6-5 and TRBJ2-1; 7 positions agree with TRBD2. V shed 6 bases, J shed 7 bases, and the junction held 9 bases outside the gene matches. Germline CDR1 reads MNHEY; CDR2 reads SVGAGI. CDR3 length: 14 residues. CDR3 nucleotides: TGTGCCAGCAGCCGCGCGGGGGTTTTTAATGAGCAGTTCTTC. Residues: CASSRAGVFNEQFF.

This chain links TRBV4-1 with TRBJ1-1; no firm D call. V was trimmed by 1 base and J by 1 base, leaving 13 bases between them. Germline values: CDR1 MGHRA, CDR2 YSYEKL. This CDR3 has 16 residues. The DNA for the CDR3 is TGCGCCAGCAGCCAAGCCCACACGGGATGGAACACTGAAGCTTTCTTT. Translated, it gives CASSQAHTGWNTEAFF.

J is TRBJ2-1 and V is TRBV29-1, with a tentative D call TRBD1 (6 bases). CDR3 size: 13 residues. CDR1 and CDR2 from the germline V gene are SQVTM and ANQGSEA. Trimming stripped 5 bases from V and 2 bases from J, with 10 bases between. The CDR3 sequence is CSVYGGAYNEQFF. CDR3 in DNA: TGCAGCGTTTATGGGGGCGCCTACAATGAGCAGTTCTTC.

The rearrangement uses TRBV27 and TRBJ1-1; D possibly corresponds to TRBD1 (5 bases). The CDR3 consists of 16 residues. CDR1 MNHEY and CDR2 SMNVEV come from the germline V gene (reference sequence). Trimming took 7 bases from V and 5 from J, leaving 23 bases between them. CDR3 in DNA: TGTGCCAGCACCTCGACACGCAAGGGGCCGTGGACTGAAGCTTTCTTT. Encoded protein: CASTSTRKGPWTEAFF.

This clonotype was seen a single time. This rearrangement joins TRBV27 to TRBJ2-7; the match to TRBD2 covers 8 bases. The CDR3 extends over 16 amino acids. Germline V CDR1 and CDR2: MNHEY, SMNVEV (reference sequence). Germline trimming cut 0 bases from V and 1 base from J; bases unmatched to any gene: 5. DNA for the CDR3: TGTGCCAGCAGTTTATCATCGGGGGGGTTTTCCTACGAGCAGTACTTC. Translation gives CASSLSSGGFSYEQYF.

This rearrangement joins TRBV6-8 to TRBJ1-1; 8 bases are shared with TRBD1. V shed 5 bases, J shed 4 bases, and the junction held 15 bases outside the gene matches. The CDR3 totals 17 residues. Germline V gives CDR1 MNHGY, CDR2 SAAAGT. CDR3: CASSPTSQGVTGTEAFF. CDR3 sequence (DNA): TGTGCCAGCAGTCCCACTTCACAGGGGGTGACGGGCACTGAAGCTTTCTTT.

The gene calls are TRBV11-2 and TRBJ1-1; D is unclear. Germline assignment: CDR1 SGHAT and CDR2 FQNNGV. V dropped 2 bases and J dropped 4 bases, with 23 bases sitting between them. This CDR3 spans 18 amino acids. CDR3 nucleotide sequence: TGTGCCAGCAGCTTACTCAATATAGAGGTGGATGGTAGCACTGAAGCTTTCTTT. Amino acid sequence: CASSLLNIEVDGSTEAFF.

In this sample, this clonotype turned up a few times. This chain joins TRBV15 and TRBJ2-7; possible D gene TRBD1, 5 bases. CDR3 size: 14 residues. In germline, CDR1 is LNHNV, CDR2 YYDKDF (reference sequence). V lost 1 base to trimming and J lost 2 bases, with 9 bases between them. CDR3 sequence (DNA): TGTGCCACCAGCAGAGGTCAGGGCCCCTACGAGCAGTACGTC. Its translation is CATSRGQGPYEQYV.

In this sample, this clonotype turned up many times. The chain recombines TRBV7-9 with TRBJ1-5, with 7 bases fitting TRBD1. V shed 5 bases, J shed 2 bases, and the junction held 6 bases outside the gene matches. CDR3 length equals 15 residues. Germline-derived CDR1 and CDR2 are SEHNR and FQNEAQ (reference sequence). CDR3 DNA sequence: TGTGCCAGCAGCCGTGCCGGGACAGGCAATCAGCCCCAGCATTTT. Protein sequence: CASSRAGTGNQPQHF.

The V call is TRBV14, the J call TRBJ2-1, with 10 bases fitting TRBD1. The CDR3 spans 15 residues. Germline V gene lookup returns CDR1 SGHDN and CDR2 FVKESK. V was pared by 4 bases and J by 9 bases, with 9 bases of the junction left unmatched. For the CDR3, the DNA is TGTGCCAGCAGCCCCAGACAGGGGGCGCTTATTGAGCAGTTCTTC. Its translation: CASSPRQGALIEQFF.

DNA for the CDR3: TGTGCCAGCAGTGTTGCGGGGGCCAACGTCCTGACTTTC. Translating it yields CASSVAGANVLTF. The V and J genes are TRBV6-1 and TRBJ2-6; no definite D call. The CDR3 is 13 residues long. The V end was cut by 4 bases, the J end by 4 bases, with 5 bases between. The germline V gene encodes CDR1 MNHNS and CDR2 SASEGT.

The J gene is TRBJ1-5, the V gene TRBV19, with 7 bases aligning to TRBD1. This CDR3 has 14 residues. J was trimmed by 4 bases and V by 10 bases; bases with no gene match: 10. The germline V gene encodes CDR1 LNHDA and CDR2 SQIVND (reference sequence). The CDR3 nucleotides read TGTGCCATATCCCGGACAGGTTATAATCAGCCCCAGCATTTT. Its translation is CAISRTGYNQPQHF.

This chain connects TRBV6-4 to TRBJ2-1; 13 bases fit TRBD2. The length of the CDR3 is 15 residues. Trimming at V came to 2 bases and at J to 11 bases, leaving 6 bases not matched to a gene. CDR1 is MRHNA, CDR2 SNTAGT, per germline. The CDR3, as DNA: TGTGCCAGCAGTGACGGGGGGACTAGCGGGAATAAGCAGTTCTTC. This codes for CASSDGGTSGNKQFF.

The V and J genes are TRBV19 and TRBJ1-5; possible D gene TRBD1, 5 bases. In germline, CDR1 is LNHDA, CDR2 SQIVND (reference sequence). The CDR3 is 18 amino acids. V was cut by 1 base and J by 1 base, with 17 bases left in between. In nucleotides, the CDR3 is TGTGCCAGTAGTATAGGAGGGACGGTCCTCTACAGCAATCAGCCCCAGCATTTT. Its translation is CASSIGGTVLYSNQPQHF.

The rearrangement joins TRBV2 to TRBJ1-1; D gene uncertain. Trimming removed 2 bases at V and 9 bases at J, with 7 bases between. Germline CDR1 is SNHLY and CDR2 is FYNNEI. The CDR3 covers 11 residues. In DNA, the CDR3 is TGTGCCAGCAGTGAAAGGGCCAAAGCTTTCTTT. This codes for CASSERAKAFF.

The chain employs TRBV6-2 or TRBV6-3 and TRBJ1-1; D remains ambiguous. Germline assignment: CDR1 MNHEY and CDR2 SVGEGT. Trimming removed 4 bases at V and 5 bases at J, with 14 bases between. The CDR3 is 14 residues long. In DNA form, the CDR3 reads TGTGCCAGCAGTTTCGACGGAGGAGGGACTGAAGCTTTCTTT. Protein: CASSFDGGGTEAFF.

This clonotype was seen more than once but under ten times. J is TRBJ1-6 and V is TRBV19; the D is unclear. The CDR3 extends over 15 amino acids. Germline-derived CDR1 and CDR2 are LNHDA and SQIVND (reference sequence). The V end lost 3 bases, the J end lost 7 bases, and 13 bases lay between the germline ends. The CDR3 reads CASSISQTGNSPLHF. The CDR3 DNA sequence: TGTGCCAGTAGTATCAGCCAAACCGGCAATTCACCCCTCCACTTT.

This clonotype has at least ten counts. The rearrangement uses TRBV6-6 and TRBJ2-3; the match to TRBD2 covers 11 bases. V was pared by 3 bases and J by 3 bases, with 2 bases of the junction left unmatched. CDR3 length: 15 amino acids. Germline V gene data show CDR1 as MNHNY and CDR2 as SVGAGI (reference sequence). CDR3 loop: CASSYLAGGTDTQYF. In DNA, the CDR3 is TGTGCCAGCAGTTATTTAGCGGGGGGGACAGATACGCAGTATTTT.

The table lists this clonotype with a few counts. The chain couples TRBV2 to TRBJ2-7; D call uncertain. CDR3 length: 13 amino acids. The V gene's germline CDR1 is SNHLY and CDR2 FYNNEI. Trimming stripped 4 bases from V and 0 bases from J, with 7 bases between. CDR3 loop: CASSVGTSYEQYV. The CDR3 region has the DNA TGTGCCAGCAGTGTAGGCACCTCCTACGAGCAGTACGTC.